What follows describes a single T cell receptor (beta chain). The antigen is undetermined. The ends lost 2 bases at V and 3 bases at J; junction bases unmatched: 7. CDR1 and CDR2 from the germline V gene are SGHTA and FQGNSA. The CDR3 totals 15 residues. Produced via immunoSEQ multiplex PCR; TCRdb's table is partial and in-frame only. The sample records over 5,000 clones, about two thirds being singletons. This entry comes from a study of OX40 agonist ivuxolimab in advanced cancers. General study findings and limits: On average, CD8+ T cells had more expanded clones than CD4+. Some nonresponders additionally presented with little normalized T-cell clonal expansion.

The specimen was CD4+ or CD8+ T cells sorted from blood, collected in a trial of the OX40 agonist ivuxolimab. The TCR originated in an adult with an advanced solid tumor such as melanoma, head and neck, liver or kidney cancer. The chain is built from TRBV7-2 and TRBJ2-7, with 7 positions matching TRBD2. The CDR3 is CASSLFTGEGYEQYF. The CDR3 coding sequence is TGTGCCAGCAGCTTATTTACCGGGGAGGGCTACGAGCAGTACTTC.